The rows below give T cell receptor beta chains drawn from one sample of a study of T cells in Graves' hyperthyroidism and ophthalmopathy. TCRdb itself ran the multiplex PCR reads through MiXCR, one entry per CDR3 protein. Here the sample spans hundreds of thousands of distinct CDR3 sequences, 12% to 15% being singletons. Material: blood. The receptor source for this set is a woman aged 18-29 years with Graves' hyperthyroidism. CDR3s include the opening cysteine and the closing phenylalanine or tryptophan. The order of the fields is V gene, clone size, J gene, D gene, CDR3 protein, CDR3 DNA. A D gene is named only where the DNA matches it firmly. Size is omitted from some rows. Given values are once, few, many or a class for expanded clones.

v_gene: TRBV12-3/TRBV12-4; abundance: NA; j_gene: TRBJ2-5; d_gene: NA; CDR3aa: CASSLPGSQETQYF; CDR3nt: TGTGCCAGCAGTTTACCGGGGAGCCAAGAGACCCAGTACTTC
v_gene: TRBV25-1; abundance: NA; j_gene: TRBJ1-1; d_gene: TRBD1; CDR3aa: CASSERDSRKTEAFF; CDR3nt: TGTGCCAGCAGTGAAAGGGACAGTAGGAAAACTGAAGCTTTCTTT
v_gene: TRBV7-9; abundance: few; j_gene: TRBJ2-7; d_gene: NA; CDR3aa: CASSLAALGEQYF; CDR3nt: TGTGCCAGCAGCTTAGCGGCCCTCGGCGAGCAGTACTTC
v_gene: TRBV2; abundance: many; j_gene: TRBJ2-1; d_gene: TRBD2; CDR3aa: CASSRGGAQEQFF; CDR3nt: TGTGCCAGTTCACGGGGGGGGGCACAGGAGCAGTTCTTC
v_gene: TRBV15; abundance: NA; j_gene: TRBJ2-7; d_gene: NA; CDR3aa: CATSRSTRRGGEQYF; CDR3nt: TGTGCCACCAGCAGATCGACCCGGAGAGGGGGGGAGCAGTACTTC
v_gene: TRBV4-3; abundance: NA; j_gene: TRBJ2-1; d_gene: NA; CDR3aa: CASSQNVFYPNEQFF; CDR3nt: TGCGCCAGCAGCCAAAATGTTTTTTATCCCAATGAGCAGTTCTTC
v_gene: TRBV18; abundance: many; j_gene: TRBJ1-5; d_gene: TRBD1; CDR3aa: CASSPQGASNQPQHF; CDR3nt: TGTGCCAGCTCACCCCAGGGGGCAAGCAATCAGCCCCAGCATTTT
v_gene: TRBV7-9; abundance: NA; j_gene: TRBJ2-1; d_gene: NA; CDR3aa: CASSKGGQLEQFF; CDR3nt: TGTGCCAGCAGTAAAGGAGGCCAGCTTGAGCAGTTCTTC
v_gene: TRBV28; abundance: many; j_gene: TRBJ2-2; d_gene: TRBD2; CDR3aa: CASSLWRGLAGIGNTGELFF; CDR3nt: TGTGCCAGCAGTTTATGGCGGGGACTAGCGGGAATCGGGAACACCGGGGAGCTGTTTTTT
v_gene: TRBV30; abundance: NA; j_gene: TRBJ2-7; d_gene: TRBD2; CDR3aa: CALRTGTSGRIGFYEQYF; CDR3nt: TGTGCTCTTAGAACCGGGACTAGCGGGCGCATAGGCTTCTACGAGCAGTACTTC
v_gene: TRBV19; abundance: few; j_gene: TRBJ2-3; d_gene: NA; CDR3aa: CASRGSGLNTDTQYF; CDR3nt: TGTGCCAGTAGGGGGAGCGGACTGAACACAGATACGCAGTATTTT
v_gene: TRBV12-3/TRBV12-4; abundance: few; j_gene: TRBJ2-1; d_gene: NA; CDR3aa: CASTPGPNEQFF; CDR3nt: TGTGCCAGCACCCCGGGGCCGAATGAGCAGTTCTTC
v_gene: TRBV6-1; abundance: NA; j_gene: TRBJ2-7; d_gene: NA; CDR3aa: CASSPTSQYEQYF; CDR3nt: TGTGCCAGCAGTCCAACCTCTCAATACGAGCAGTACTTC
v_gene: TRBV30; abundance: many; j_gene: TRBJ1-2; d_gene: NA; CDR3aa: CAWSVAGFYGYTF; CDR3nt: TGTGCCTGGAGTGTGGCCGGGTTCTATGGCTACACCTTC
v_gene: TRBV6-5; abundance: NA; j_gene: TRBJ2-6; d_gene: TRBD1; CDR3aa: CASRYPGGGGANVLTF; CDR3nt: TGTGCCAGCAGATATCCAGGGGGCGGTGGGGCCAACGTCCTGACTTTC
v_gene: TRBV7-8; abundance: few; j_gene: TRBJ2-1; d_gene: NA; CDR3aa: CASSFLGWESSYNEQFF; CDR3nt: TGTGCCAGCAGCTTCTTAGGGTGGGAAAGCTCCTACAATGAGCAGTTCTTC
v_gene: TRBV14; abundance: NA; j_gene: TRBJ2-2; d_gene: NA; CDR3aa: CASSQVKGKGNTGELFF; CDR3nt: TGTGCCAGCAGCCAAGTTAAGGGGAAAGGGAACACCGGGGAGCTGTTTTTT
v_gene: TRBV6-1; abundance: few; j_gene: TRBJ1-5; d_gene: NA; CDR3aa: CASSSNARAQPQHF; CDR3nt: TGTGCCAGCAGCTCTAACGCCCGGGCTCAGCCCCAGCATTTT
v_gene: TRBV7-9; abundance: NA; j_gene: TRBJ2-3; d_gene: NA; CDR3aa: CASSLFPGDTQYF; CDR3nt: TGTGCCAGCAGCTTATTTCCGGGAGATACGCAGTATTTT
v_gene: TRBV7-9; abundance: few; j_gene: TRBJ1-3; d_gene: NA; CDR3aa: CASSLAVKTNTIYF; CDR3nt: TGTGCCAGCAGCTTAGCGGTAAAGACCAACACCATATATTTT
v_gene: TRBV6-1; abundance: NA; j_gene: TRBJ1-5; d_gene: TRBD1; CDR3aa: CASTTGRDRGSLSGNQPQHF; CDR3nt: TGTGCCAGCACCACCGGCCGGGACAGGGGGTCTCTTAGTGGCAATCAGCCCCAGCATTTT
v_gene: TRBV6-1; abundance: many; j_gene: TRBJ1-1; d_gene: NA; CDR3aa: CASSRTRSVAEAFF; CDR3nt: TGTGCCAGCAGTCGCACCAGGTCTGTGGCTGAAGCTTTCTTT
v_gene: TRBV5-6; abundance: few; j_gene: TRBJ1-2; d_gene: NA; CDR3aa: CASSTNEKGGYTF; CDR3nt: TGTGCCAGCAGCACCAACGAGAAAGGCGGCTACACCTTC
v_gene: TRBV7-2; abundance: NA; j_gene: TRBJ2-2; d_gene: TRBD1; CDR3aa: CAGQGQGAVTGELFF; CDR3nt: TGTGCCGGACAGGGACAGGGGGCCGTCACCGGGGAGCTGTTTTTT
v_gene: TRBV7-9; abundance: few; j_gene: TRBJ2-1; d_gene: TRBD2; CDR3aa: CASSFPREGFNEQFF; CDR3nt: TGTGCCAGCAGCTTTCCGCGGGAGGGCTTCAATGAGCAGTTCTTC
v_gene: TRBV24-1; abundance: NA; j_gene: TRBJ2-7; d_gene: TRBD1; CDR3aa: CATSPGTGQSNEQYF; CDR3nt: TGTGCCACCAGCCCAGGGACGGGACAGTCGAACGAGCAGTACTTC
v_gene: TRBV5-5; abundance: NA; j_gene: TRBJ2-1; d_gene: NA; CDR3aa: CASSPGSRSEQFF; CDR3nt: TGTGCCAGCAGCCCAGGGAGCAGAAGTGAGCAGTTCTTC
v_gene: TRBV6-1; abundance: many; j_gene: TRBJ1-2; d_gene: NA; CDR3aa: CASSTGHRMTGYTF; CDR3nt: TGTGCCAGCAGCACGGGACACAGGATGACTGGCTACACCTTC
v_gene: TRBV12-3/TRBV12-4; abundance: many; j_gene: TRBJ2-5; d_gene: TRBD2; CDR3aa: CASRDSGTPLETQYF; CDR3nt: TGTGCCAGCAGGGATAGCGGGACCCCTCTAGAGACCCAGTACTTC
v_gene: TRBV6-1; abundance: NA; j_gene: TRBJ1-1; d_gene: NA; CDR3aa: CASSLPCTGMNTEAFF; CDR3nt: TGTGCCAGCAGCCTACCCTGCACAGGGATGAACACTGAAGCTTTCTTT
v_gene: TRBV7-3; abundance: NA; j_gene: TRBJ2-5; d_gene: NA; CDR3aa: CASSLSGPGTQYF; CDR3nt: TGTGCCAGCAGCTTATCGGGGCCTGGGACCCAGTACTTC
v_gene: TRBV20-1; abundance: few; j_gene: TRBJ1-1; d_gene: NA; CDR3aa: CSARDPRQRSTEAFF; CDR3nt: TGCAGTGCTAGAGATCCGAGACAGAGATCCACTGAAGCTTTCTTT
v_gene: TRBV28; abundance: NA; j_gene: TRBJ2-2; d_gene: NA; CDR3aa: CASRPGGELFF; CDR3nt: TGTGCCAGCAGGCCGGGCGGGGAGCTGTTTTTT
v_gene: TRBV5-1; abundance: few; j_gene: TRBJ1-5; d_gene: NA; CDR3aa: CASSLRGIIGQPQHF; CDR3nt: TGCGCCAGCAGCTTGAGGGGGATCATTGGTCAGCCCCAGCATTTT
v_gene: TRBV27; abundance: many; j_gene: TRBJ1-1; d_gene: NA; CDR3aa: CASSEGLRHTEAFF; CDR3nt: TGTGCCAGCAGTGAAGGGTTGCGACACACTGAAGCTTTCTTT
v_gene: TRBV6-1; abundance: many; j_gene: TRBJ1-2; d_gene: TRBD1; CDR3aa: CASSDTGGLVGYTF; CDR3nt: TGTGCCAGCAGTGACACAGGGGGCTTGGTTGGCTACACCTTC
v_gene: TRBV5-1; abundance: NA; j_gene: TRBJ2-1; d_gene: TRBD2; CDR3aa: CASSSEGLAGGEQFF; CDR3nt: TGCGCCAGCAGCTCTGAAGGACTAGCGGGAGGTGAGCAGTTCTTC
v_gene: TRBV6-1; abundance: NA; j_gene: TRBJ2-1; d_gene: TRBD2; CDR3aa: CASSPRLAGGFEQFF; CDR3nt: TGTGCCAGCAGTCCGAGACTAGCGGGAGGGTTTGAGCAGTTCTTC
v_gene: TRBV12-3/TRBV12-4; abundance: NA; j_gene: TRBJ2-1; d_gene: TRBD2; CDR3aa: CASRYRRGANEQFF; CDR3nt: TGTGCCAGCAGGTATCGGCGGGGGGCCAATGAGCAGTTCTTC
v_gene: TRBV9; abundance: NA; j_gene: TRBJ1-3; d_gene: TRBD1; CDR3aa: CASSDDRDVSGNTIYF; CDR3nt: TGTGCCAGCAGCGACGACAGGGACGTCTCTGGAAACACCATATATTTT
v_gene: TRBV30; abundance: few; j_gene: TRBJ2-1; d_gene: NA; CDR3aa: CACLLAEQFF; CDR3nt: TGTGCCTGTTTACTGGCGGAGCAGTTCTTC
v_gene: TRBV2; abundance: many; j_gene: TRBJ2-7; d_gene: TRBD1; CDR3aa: CASSTQGSDEQYF; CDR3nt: TGTGCCAGCAGTACACAGGGGAGCGACGAGCAGTACTTC